The TCR beta chain described here comes from a study of T cells in Graves' hyperthyroidism and ophthalmopathy. At the level of the study: Peripheral blood specimens were obtained at initial diagnosis, prior to any treatment. Study-level results: From stable hyperthyroidism, ophthalmopathy was separated by a 13 V-J model. Model output signaled ophthalmopathy a median roughly six months ahead of onset. Blood also held most thyroid clonotypes expanded beyond 0.001.

On this clonotype: Its antigen is unidentified.

There were TCR beta CDR3 regions amplified from RNA transcripts. The HTBI set primed first-round TCR CDR3 RT-PCR. TCRdb re-called the multiplex PCR reads through MiXCR, storing one row per CDR3 protein. The sample records 450,000 to 550,000 distinct CDR3 sequences, less than 25% being singletons. The clonotype originates from a woman aged 25 to 39 with Graves' ophthalmopathy. Sequencing used blood.

The CDR3 nucleotides read TGCGCCAGCAGCGGTTGGACAGGGTTTAACTATGGCTACACCTTC. Protein product: CASSGWTGFNYGYTF. The rearrangement links TRBV5-1 to TRBJ1-2; 8 nucleotides match TRBD1. Unmatched junction bases numbered 6, after V lost 4 bases and J lost 1 base. The CDR3 runs 15 residues. CDR1 is SGHRS and CDR2 is YFSETQ in the germline V gene.